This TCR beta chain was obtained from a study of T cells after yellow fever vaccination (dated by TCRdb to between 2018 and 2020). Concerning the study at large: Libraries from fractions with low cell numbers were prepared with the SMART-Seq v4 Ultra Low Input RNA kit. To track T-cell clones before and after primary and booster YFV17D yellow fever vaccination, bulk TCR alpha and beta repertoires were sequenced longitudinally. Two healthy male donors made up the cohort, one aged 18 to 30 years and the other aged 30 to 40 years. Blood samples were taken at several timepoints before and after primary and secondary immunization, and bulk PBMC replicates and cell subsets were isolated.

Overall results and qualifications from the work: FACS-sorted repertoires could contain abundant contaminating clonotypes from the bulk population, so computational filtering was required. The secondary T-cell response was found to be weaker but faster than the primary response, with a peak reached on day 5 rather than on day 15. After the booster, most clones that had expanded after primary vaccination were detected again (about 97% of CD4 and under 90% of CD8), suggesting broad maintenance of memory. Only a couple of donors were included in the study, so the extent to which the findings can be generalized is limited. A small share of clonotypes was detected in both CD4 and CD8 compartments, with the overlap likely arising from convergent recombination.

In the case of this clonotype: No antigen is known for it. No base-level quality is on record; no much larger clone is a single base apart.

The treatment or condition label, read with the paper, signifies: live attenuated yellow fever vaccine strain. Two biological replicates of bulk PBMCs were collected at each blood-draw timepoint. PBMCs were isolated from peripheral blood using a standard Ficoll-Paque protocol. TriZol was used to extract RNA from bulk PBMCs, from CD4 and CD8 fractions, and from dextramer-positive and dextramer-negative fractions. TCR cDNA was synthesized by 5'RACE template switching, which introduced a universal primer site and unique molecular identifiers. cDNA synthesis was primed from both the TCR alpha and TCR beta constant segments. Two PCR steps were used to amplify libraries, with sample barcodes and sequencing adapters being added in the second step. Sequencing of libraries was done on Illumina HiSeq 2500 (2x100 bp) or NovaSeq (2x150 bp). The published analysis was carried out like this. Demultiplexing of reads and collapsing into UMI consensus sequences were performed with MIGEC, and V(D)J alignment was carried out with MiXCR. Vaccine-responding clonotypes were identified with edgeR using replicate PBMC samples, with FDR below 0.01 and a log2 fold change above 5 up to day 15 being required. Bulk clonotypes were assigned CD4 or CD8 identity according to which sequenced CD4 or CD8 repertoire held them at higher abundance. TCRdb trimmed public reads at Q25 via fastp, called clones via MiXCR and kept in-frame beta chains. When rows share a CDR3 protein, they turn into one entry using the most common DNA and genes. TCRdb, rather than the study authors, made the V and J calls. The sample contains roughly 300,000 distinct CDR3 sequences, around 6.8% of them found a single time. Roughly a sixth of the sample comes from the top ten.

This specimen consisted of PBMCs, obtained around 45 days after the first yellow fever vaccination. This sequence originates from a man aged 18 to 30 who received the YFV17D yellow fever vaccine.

CDR3 protein: CASRTTGRTGELFF. The bases are TGCGCCAGCAGAACCACAGGGCGTACCGGGGAGCTGTTTTTT. The chain is made from TRBV4-1 and TRBJ2-2, with a tentative D gene TRBD1 over 6 matching bases. The CDR3 contains 14 residues, cysteine and phenylalanine counted. Only the CDR3 DNA is retained, 42 bases long and in frame from the first base. At the junction V is shortened by 6 bases and J by 5 bases, with 13 bases in between. For CDR1 and CDR2, the germline V gene lists MGHRA and YSYEKL.